These 17 T cell receptor beta chains originate from one sample sequenced in a study of shared clonotypes between healthy human individuals. Using immunoSEQ multiplex PCR, the repertoire was profiled, and TCRdb retains in-frame clones only, with some absent. The data show 2,500,000 or so clones, approximately 90% seen once. The sequenced sample was naive CD4+ T cells sorted from blood. Subset in this sample: CD45RA+ positively selected. Every receptor here comes from a man aged 18 to 30 in good health.

Regarding this clone: Within the sample, other DNA sequences also encode this same CDR3. CDR3 DNA: TGTGCCAGCTCACCTCGGGAGGGGAGCACAGATACGCAGTATTTT. As protein: CASSPREGSTDTQYF. The V and J genes are TRBV18 and TRBJ2-3; 8 positions agree with TRBD2. The CDR3 loop spans 15 amino acids. V was clipped by 3 bases and J by 0 bases; unmatched bases: 2. Germline V gives CDR1 KGHSH, CDR2 LQKENI.

This rearrangement joins TRBV14 to TRBJ2-5; 7 bases are a match to TRBD1. The CDR3 covers 14 residues. J was trimmed by 6 bases and V by 5 bases; bases with no gene match: 9. Germline V CDR1 and CDR2: SGHDN, FVKESK. The CDR3 spells CASSYLTGRKTQYF. DNA of the CDR3: TGTGCCAGCAGCTACCTGACAGGGAGAAAGACCCAGTACTTC.

The rearrangement links TRBV28 to TRBJ2-7; D remains ambiguous. CDR3 length equals 13 residues. Germline CDR1 reads MDHEN; CDR2 reads SYDVKM. Trimming stripped 2 bases from V and 3 bases from J, with 8 bases between. CDR3 region: CASSLRHNYEQYF. The DNA of the CDR3 is TGTGCCAGCAGTTTACGGCATAACTACGAGCAGTACTTC.

The chain combines TRBV30 with TRBJ1-3; D is undetermined. This CDR3 has 15 amino acids. Germline V lookup: CDR1 GTSNPN, CDR2 SVGIG (reference sequence). V lost 3 bases and J 2 bases, leaving 14 bases between the germline ends. CDR3 DNA: TGTGCCTGGAGCAGATTCGACGGAGCTGGAAACACCATATATTTT. This translates into CAWSRFDGAGNTIYF.

The chain combines TRBV12-1 with TRBJ1-2. TRBV12-1 is deemed a pseudogene. The CDR3 consists of 14 residues. The DNA of the CDR3 is TGTGCCAGCAGCTTACCCGGCAGGGCGGGAGGCTACACCTTC. This encodes CASSLPGRAGGYTF.

The chain links TRBV2 to TRBJ2-1; 7 positions match TRBD1. The trim removed 5 bases at V and 4 bases at J, leaving 11 bases unmatched. The CDR3 spans 16 residues. Per the germline V gene, CDR1 is SNHLY and CDR2 is FYNNEI. The CDR3 DNA reads as TGTGCCAGCAGTCGTAGACAGGGAAATACTTACAATGAGCAGTTCTTC. Amino acids: CASSRRQGNTYNEQFF.

The V gene is TRBV6-6, the J gene TRBJ2-3; 9 nucleotides agree with TRBD1. V trimming: 0 bases; J trimming: 5 bases; junction bases outside the gene matches: 3. Germline V lookup: CDR1 MNHNY, CDR2 SVGAGI (reference sequence). The CDR3 has 15 residues. The CDR3 is CASSYSGQGVDTQYF. CDR3 DNA sequence: TGTGCCAGCAGTTACTCGGGACAGGGTGTAGATACGCAGTATTTT.

The chain carries TRBV6-1 and TRBJ2-7; D is unresolved. V lost 7 bases to trimming and J lost 5 bases, with 15 bases between them. The CDR3 contains 13 residues. Germline values: CDR1 MNHNS, CDR2 SASEGT. CDR3 bases: TGTGCCAGCATGGTAAGGGTTAACGACGAGCAGTACTTC. Its translation: CASMVRVNDEQYF.

As to this clone: Other DNA sequences in the same sample also yield this CDR3. The chain carries TRBV11-2 and TRBJ2-1, with TRBD2 matching 11 bases. Losses at the gene ends were 3 bases for V and 4 bases for J; bases not matched to a gene: 2. Germline V gene lookup returns CDR1 SGHAT and CDR2 FQNNGV. The CDR3 spans 15 residues. The CDR3 nucleotides are TGTGCCAGCAGCTTCGGGACTAGCGGATACAATGAGCAGTTCTTC. Protein product: CASSFGTSGYNEQFF.

The rearrangement joins TRBV5-1 to TRBJ2-7; D might be TRBD1 (5 bases). V was shortened by 0 bases and J by 3 bases, with 13 bases between the two germline ends. The CDR3 consists of 15 residues. Germline CDR1 SGHRS, CDR2 YFSETQ. The CDR3 sequence: CASSLGQLGVYEQYF. The DNA for the CDR3 is TGCGCCAGCAGCTTGGGACAGCTAGGGGTCTACGAGCAGTACTTC.

The chain recombines TRBV20-1 with TRBJ2-3; 7 bases line up with TRBD1. Germline values: CDR1 DFQATT, CDR2 SNEGSKA (reference sequence). Trimming cost V 6 bases and J 6 bases; bases outside gene matches: 3. The CDR3 spans 11 residues. The CDR3 sequence: CSAETGDTQYF. In DNA form, the CDR3 reads TGCAGTGCGGAGACAGGGGATACGCAGTATTTT.

This chain joins TRBV18 and TRBJ1-1; 7 nucleotides match TRBD1. The CDR3 is made up of 18 amino acids. Germline CDR1 is KGHSH and CDR2 is LQKENI. The V and J ends lost 3 bases and 3 bases, in that order; junction bases with no gene match: 16. The CDR3 bases are TGTGCCAGCTCACCCCCGTTGTGGAGGGGGCGCGGGGACACTGAAGCTTTCTTT. Its protein product is CASSPPLWRGRGDTEAFF.

The chain joins TRBV28 to TRBJ2-1, with TRBD2 matching 9 bases. Germline values: CDR1 MDHEN, CDR2 SYDVKM. V lost 8 bases, J lost 8 bases, and 7 bases stayed unmatched. The CDR3 loop spans 13 amino acids. The CDR3 spells CASEAGGLDEQFF. For the CDR3, the DNA is TGTGCCAGCGAGGCGGGGGGGCTAGATGAGCAGTTCTTC.

This chain links TRBV9 with TRBJ2-7, with 11 bases matching TRBD2. V was clipped by 0 bases and J by 2 bases; unmatched bases: 10. The CDR3 consists of 18 residues. Germline assignment: CDR1 SGDLS and CDR2 YYNGEE. CDR3 region: CASSVAGATTSGAYEQYF. The CDR3 DNA reads as TGTGCCAGCAGCGTAGCTGGAGCGACGACTAGCGGGGCCTACGAGCAGTACTTC.

The V gene is TRBV5-6, the J gene TRBJ2-2; 9 bases align to TRBD2. Germline CDR1 is SGHDT and CDR2 is YYEEEE. This CDR3 is 14 amino acids long. V shed 2 bases, J shed 8 bases, and the junction held 4 bases outside the gene matches. The CDR3 protein is CASSFAGGSGELFF. The CDR3, as DNA: TGTGCCAGCAGCTTCGCGGGAGGGTCAGGGGAGCTGTTTTTT.

V is TRBV12-1 and J is TRBJ1-4. TRBV12-1 is listed as a pseudogene. The CDR3 extends over 16 amino acids. As DNA, the CDR3 is TGTGCCAGCAGCCCTCGGCGGCAGGAGCTTAATGAAAAACTGTTTTTT. The encoded protein is CASSPRRQELNEKLFF.

This clone was detected only once. This chain uses TRBV25-1 with TRBJ1-1; D perhaps matches TRBD1 (5 bases). The germline CDR1 and CDR2 sequences are MGHDK and SYGVNS. The CDR3 totals 11 residues. The ends were cut back, 7 bases at V and 4 bases at J, with 7 bases in the middle. The CDR3 spells CASIQGTEAFF. In DNA, the CDR3 is TGTGCCAGCATCCAGGGCACTGAAGCTTTCTTT.